Shown below are 30 T cell receptor beta chains from a single sample sequenced in a study of long-term antiretroviral therapy in people with HIV. Running of the v3.0 immunoSEQ assay took place at survey level. The protocol was immunoSEQ multiplex PCR, while the TCRdb copy is restricted to in-frame clones and leaves out a portion. The table lists about 23,000 clones, around 80% of them singletons. The sample was unsorted PBMCs, taken 1.5 years after starting antiretroviral therapy. These TCRs come from a man aged 25-45 years with HIV.

The chain combines TRBV4-1 with TRBJ1-2; 9 bases are shared with TRBD1. The CDR3 is 16 residues long. The V and J ends lost 2 bases and 4 bases, in that order; junction bases with no gene match: 8. Germline V gene lookup returns CDR1 MGHRA and CDR2 YSYEKL. The CDR3 DNA follows: TGCGCCAGCAGCCAACCAACAGGGGGCAGGGGCTATGGCTACACCTTC. It encodes CASSQPTGGRGYGYTF.

V and J are TRBV7-2 and TRBJ2-2, with D perhaps TRBD2 (5 bases). The CDR3 consists of 13 residues. V was pared by 8 bases and J by 6 bases, with 13 bases between. Germline loops: CDR1 SGHTA, CDR2 FQGNSA. The CDR3 DNA sequence: TGTGCCAGCTCCCGGGATAGGGCCGGGGAGCTGTTTTTT. Its protein product is CASSRDRAGELFF. Variable domain in full (rest from reference TRBV7-2 and TRBJ2-2): GAGVSQSPSNKVTEKGKDVELRCDPISGHTALYWYRQSLGQGLEFLIYFQGNSAPDKSGLPSDRFSAERTGGSVSTLTIQRTQQEDSAVYLCASSRDRAGELFFGEGSRLTVL.

This rearrangement joins TRBV7-2 to TRBJ2-7; 7 nucleotides align to TRBD1. CDR3 length equals 13 residues. In germline, CDR1 is SGHTA, CDR2 FQGNSA. V gave up 5 bases and J gave up 7 bases; unmatched junction bases: 8. Written as DNA, the CDR3 is TGTGCCAGCAGCAAAGACAGGGCGAGGGAGCAGTACTTC. Translation: CASSKDRAREQYF. Full variable domain (rest looked up from reference TRBV7-2 and TRBJ2-7): GAGVSQSPSNKVTEKGKDVELRCDPISGHTALYWYRQSLGQGLEFLIYFQGNSAPDKSGLPSDRFSAERTGGSVSTLTIQRTQQEDSAVYLCASSKDRAREQYFGPGTRLTVT.

The J gene is TRBJ2-7, the V gene TRBV5-1, with D tentatively TRBD1 (6 bases). This CDR3 is 15 amino acids long. With 1 base removed from V and 4 bases from J, the gap between germline ends came to 15 bases. Germline loops: CDR1 SGHRS, CDR2 YFSETQ. CDR3 in amino acids: CASSLSASRGYEQYF. The CDR3 DNA follows: TGCGCCAGCAGCTTGAGTGCCTCGAGGGGGTACGAGCAGTACTTC.

This clone was observed a few times. The chain links TRBV5-1 to TRBJ1-2, with unresolved D. V was shortened by 1 base and J by 6 bases, with 10 bases between the two germline ends. Germline loops: CDR1 SGHRS, CDR2 YFSETQ. This CDR3 is built from 13 residues. DNA for the CDR3: TGCGCCAGCAGCTTGACGGGTAGGGATGGCTACACCTTC. Its translation: CASSLTGRDGYTF.

The J gene is TRBJ2-5, the V gene TRBV30, with D possibly being TRBD2 (5 bases). Trimming removed 8 bases at V and 4 bases at J, with 17 bases between. The germline V gene encodes CDR1 GTSNPN and CDR2 SVGIG (reference sequence). CDR3 length: 13 amino acids. In DNA form, the CDR3 reads TGTGCCCGTAAGTCAAGCGGATCAGAGACCCAGTACTTC. This encodes CARKSSGSETQYF.

The chain employs TRBV2 and TRBJ2-7, with 10 bases lining up with TRBD1. The length of the CDR3 is 16 residues. Per germline, CDR1 SNHLY and CDR2 FYNNEI. With 5 bases clipped from V and 0 bases from J, the junction kept 7 bases outside the gene matches. CDR3 nucleotides: TGTGCCAGCAGTTTTTGGACAGGGGGACTCTCCTACGAGCAGTACTTC. It yields the protein CASSFWTGGLSYEQYF.

This chain links TRBV28 with TRBJ2-5; D is unresolved. This CDR3 spans 13 amino acids. V lost 6 bases to trimming and J lost 4 bases, with 12 bases between them. Germline V CDR1 and CDR2: MDHEN, SYDVKM. This CDR3 reads CASSTHVRETQYF. In nucleotides, the CDR3 is TGTGCCAGCAGCACACATGTCCGAGAGACCCAGTACTTC.

This chain connects TRBV5-6 to TRBJ2-3; 8 bases fit TRBD2. Germline CDR1 SGHDT, CDR2 YYEEEE. The CDR3 has 19 amino acids. V was clipped by 0 bases and J by 0 bases; unmatched bases: 12. The CDR3 region is CASSLGLAGMGWSTDTQYF. CDR3 in DNA: TGTGCCAGCAGCTTGGGGTTAGCGGGAATGGGGTGGAGCACAGATACGCAGTATTTT.

This clone has just one count. This chain links TRBV7-9 with TRBJ1-2; 9 bases are shared with TRBD1. Per the germline V gene, CDR1 is SEHNR and CDR2 is FQNEAQ (reference sequence). CDR3 size: 16 residues. V was pared by 5 bases and J by 6 bases, with 13 bases of the junction left unmatched. The DNA of the CDR3 is TGTGCCAGCAGCCGCACCTTACAGGGGGCGAGGGATGGCTACACCTTC. This translates into CASSRTLQGARDGYTF.

The chain joins TRBV7-2 to TRBJ2-1; D is unclear. The germline CDR1 and CDR2 sequences are SGHTA and FQGNSA. Trimming took off 10 bases at V and 1 base at J, with 8 bases between the two ends. The CDR3 length is 12 residues. In DNA, the CDR3 is TGTGCCATCGAACGATCCTACAATGAGCAGTTCTTC. It codes for CAIERSYNEQFF.

The chain combines TRBV10-3 with TRBJ2-5; no clear D. The CDR3 runs to 16 residues. V lost 0 bases to trimming and J lost 1 base, with 12 bases between them. CDR1 and CDR2 from the germline V gene are ENHRY and SYGVKD. The CDR3 reads CAISESKRKVQETQYF. DNA of the CDR3: TGTGCCATCAGTGAGTCGAAGAGGAAGGTCCAAGAGACCCAGTACTTC.

The chain joins TRBV27 to TRBJ2-5; D is unclear. Germline values: CDR1 MNHEY, CDR2 SMNVEV (reference sequence). V lost 1 base, J lost 4 bases, and 10 bases lay in between. This CDR3 spans 14 amino acids. The CDR3 loop is CASSLLGSGETQYF. The CDR3 DNA reads TGTGCCAGCAGTTTATTAGGCTCGGGAGAGACCCAGTACTTC.

The chain combines TRBV4-1 with TRBJ1-4; D not certain. Trimming left V 0 bases short and J 2 bases short, with 10 bases between. The CDR3 is 16 residues long. CDR1 is MGHRA and CDR2 is YSYEKL in the germline V gene. The CDR3 DNA is TGCGCCAGCAGCCAAGATCGCGGTGCCACTAATGAAAAACTGTTTTTT. It translates to CASSQDRGATNEKLFF.

The chain has TRBV19 and TRBJ1-5, with D maybe TRBD1 (5 bases). The CDR3 sequence is 13 residues long. Germline CDR1 and CDR2: LNHDA and SQIVND (reference sequence). V lost 7 bases and J lost 2, with 9 bases in between. CDR3 loop: CASKRGGNQPQHF. In DNA form, the CDR3 reads TGTGCCAGTAAGAGGGGAGGCAATCAGCCCCAGCATTTT.

This rearrangement joins TRBV7-6 to TRBJ2-7, with TRBD2 identical over 9 bases. Germline loops: CDR1 SGHVS, CDR2 FNYEAQ. The CDR3 length is 14 residues. J lost 2 bases, V lost 1 base, and 0 bases had no gene match. In DNA, the CDR3 is TGTGCCAGCAGCTTAGGCGGGGGGGCCTACGAGCAGTACTTC. Protein sequence: CASSLGGGAYEQYF.

The V gene is TRBV19, the J gene TRBJ1-1; maybe TRBD1 (6 bases). V gave up 5 bases and J gave up 7 bases, with 11 bases separating them. Germline CDR1 LNHDA, CDR2 SQIVND (reference sequence). The CDR3 totals 12 residues. CDR3: CASSLGQLEAFF. CDR3 sequence (DNA): TGTGCCAGTAGTTTAGGACAGCTTGAAGCTTTCTTT.

The V gene is TRBV18, the J gene TRBJ2-3, with D possibly matching TRBD2 (5 bases). Trimming left V 6 bases short and J 6 bases short, with 16 bases between. Germline V CDR1 and CDR2: KGHSH, LQKENI. This CDR3 is built from 14 residues. The CDR3 here is CASSKPGVPDTQYF. The CDR3 DNA reads as TGTGCCAGCTCCAAACCCGGGGTGCCCGATACGCAGTATTTT.

V gene TRBV5-4 combines with J gene TRBJ2-1; 11 nucleotides agree with TRBD1. Germline V lookup: CDR1 SGHNT, CDR2 YYREEE (reference sequence). The V segment lost 6 bases and the J segment 3 bases; nucleotides outside the gene matches: 5. The CDR3 sequence is 15 residues long. The CDR3 region is CASTPGQGGYNEQFF. The DNA for the CDR3 is TGTGCCAGCACCCCGGGACAGGGGGGCTACAATGAGCAGTTCTTC.

The chain is built from TRBV9 and TRBJ2-3, with 12 bases lining up with TRBD2. V gave up 4 bases and J gave up 1 base; unmatched junction bases: 4. This CDR3 region has 16 residues. Germline V gene lookup returns CDR1 SGDLS and CDR2 YYNGEE. The CDR3 region is CASSNRLAGGTDTQYF. CDR3 bases: TGTGCCAGCAGCAACCGACTAGCGGGGGGCACAGATACGCAGTATTTT.

This chain uses TRBV7-9 with TRBJ1-2; no firm D call. In germline, CDR1 is SEHNR, CDR2 FQNEAQ (reference sequence). This CDR3 contains 14 residues. V dropped 5 bases and J dropped 4 bases, with 14 bases sitting between them. In DNA form, the CDR3 reads TGTGCCAGCAGCCCCGTCGAGGGCGCCTATGGCTACACCTTC. This sequence encodes CASSPVEGAYGYTF.

The CDR3 is CAIMGQDGEKLFF. In nucleotides, the CDR3 is TGTGCCATCATGGGACAGGATGGCGAAAAACTGTTTTTT. The chain couples TRBV10-3 to TRBJ1-4; 8 bases map to TRBD1. The V segment lost 7 bases and the J segment 8 bases; nucleotides outside the gene matches: 6. Germline V CDR1 and CDR2: ENHRY, SYGVKD. The CDR3 covers 13 residues.

The V call is TRBV5-6, the J call TRBJ1-1; no definite D call. The V gene's germline CDR1 is SGHDT and CDR2 YYEEEE. Trimming pared 1 base from V and 1 base from J, leaving 8 bases between. The CDR3 runs 14 residues. In nucleotides, the CDR3 is TGTGCCAGCAGCTTGCCAGGAGAGAACACTGAAGCTTTCTTT. Translation: CASSLPGENTEAFF.

This clone has just one count. The rearrangement links TRBV5-6 to TRBJ1-1; the D gene is possibly TRBD1 (5 bases). The germline V and J ends were trimmed by 0 bases and 2 bases, with 8 bases remaining between them. The CDR3 loop spans 14 amino acids. Per germline, CDR1 SGHDT and CDR2 YYEEEE. CDR3 residues: CASSLVGANTEAFF. CDR3 nucleotides: TGTGCCAGCAGCTTGGTAGGGGCTAACACTGAAGCTTTCTTT.

This clone was seen once. The CDR3 sequence: CASSESSGGAGDTQYF. CDR3 bases: TGTGCCAGCAGTGAGTCTAGCGGGGGGGCCGGAGATACGCAGTATTTT. V is TRBV6-4 and J is TRBJ2-3; 12 positions agree with TRBD2. The CDR3 has 16 residues. The junction had 6 bases not matched to a gene; V was cut back by 3 bases and J by 5 bases. Germline CDR1 is MRHNA and CDR2 is SNTAGT.

The chain links TRBV11-3 to TRBJ2-5; D is undetermined. The CDR3 consists of 16 residues. CDR1 SGHNT and CDR2 YENEEA come from the germline V gene. V shed 1 base and J shed 5 bases, with 17 bases lying between them. The CDR3 region is CASSLGVGLGSETQYF. CDR3 DNA: TGTGCCAGCAGCTTAGGGGTCGGCCTTGGATCCGAGACCCAGTACTTC. The complete variable domain, with remaining parts taken from reference TRBV11-3 and TRBJ2-5, reads EAGVVQSPRYKIIEKKQPVAFWCNPISGHNTLYWYLQNLGQGPELLIRYENEEAVDDSQLPKDRFSAERLKGVDSTLKIQPAELGDSAVYLCASSLGVGLGSETQYFGPGTRLLVL.

V usage is TRBV7-9 and J usage is TRBJ1-1; tentative D call: TRBD1 (6 bases). Looked up from germline, CDR1 is SEHNR and CDR2 is FQNEAQ (reference sequence). The ends were cut back, 0 bases at V and 3 bases at J, with 11 bases in the middle. The CDR3 is 15 residues long. This chain's CDR3 is CASSLAGARDTEAFF. The CDR3 DNA reads as TGTGCCAGCAGCTTAGCGGGGGCCAGGGACACTGAAGCTTTCTTT.

The V call is TRBV7-2, the J call TRBJ2-1; a weak D match, TRBD2 (5 bases). The V end lost 0 bases, the J end lost 2 bases, and 11 bases lay between the germline ends. The CDR3 runs 16 residues. CDR1 is SGHTA and CDR2 is FQGNSA in the germline V gene. The CDR3 here is CASSLAGGWTYNEQFF. The DNA of the CDR3 is TGTGCCAGCAGCTTAGCGGGCGGGTGGACCTACAATGAGCAGTTCTTC.

The chain links TRBV28 to TRBJ2-7; 10 bases agree with TRBD1. There are 14 residues in the CDR3. J was trimmed by 6 bases and V by 1 base; bases with no gene match: 3. Germline V lookup: CDR1 MDHEN, CDR2 SYDVKM. As DNA, the CDR3 is TGTGCCAGCAGTTTATTTTGGGACAGGGGCGAGCAGTACTTC. This sequence encodes CASSLFWDRGEQYF.

This chain links TRBV7-9 with TRBJ1-5; D is unclear. CDR3 length: 14 residues. Germline CDR1 and CDR2: SEHNR and FQNEAQ (reference sequence). V was cut by 1 base and J by 3 bases, with 7 bases left in between. The CDR3 DNA sequence: TGTGCCAGCAGCTTAGGACGGTCCAATCAGCCCCAGCATTTT. Translated: CASSLGRSNQPQHF.